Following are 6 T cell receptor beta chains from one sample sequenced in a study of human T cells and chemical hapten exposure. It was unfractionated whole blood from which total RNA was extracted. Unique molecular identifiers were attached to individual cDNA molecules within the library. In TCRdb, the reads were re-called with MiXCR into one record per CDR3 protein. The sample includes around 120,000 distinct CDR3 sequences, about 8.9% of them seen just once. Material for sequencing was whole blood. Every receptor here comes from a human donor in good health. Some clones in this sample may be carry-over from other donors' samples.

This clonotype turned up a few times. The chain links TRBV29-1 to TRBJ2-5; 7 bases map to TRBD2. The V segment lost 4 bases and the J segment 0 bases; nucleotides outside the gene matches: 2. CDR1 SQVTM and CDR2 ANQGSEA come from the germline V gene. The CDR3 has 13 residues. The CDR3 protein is CSVGLADQETQYF. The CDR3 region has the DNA TGCAGCGTTGGTCTAGCGGACCAAGAGACCCAGTACTTC. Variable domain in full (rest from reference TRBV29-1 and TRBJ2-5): SAVISQKPSRDICQRGTSLTIQCQVDSQVTMMFWYRQQPGQSLTLIATANQGSEATYESGFVIDKFPISRPNLTFSTLTVSNMSPEDSSIYLCSVGLADQETQYFGPGTRLLVL.

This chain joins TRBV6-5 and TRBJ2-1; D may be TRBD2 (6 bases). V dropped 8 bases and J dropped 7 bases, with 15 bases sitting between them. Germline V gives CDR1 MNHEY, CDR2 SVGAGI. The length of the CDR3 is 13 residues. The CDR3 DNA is TGTGCCAGCGCCCAGGGTGGAGGGAATGAGCAGTTCTTC. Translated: CASAQGGGNEQFF.

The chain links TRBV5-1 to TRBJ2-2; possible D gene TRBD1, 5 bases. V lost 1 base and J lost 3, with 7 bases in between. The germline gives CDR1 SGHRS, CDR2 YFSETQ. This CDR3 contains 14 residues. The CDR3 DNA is TGCGCCAGCAGCTTGTTACAGGACACCGGGGAGCTGTTTTTT. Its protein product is CASSLLQDTGELFF.

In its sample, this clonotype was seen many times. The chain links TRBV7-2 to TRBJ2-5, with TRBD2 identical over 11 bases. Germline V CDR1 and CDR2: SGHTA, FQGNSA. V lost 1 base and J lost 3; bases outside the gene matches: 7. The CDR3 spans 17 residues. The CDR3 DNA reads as TGTGCCAGCAGCTTAGTGTCTAGCGGGAGGTCCAAAGAGACCCAGTACTTC. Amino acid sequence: CASSLVSSGRSKETQYF.

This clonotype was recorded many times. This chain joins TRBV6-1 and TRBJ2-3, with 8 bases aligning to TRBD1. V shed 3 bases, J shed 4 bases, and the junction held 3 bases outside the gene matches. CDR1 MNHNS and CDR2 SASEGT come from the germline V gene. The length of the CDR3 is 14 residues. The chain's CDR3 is CASSDGQGADTQYF. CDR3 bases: TGTGCCAGCAGTGACGGACAGGGCGCAGATACGCAGTATTTT.

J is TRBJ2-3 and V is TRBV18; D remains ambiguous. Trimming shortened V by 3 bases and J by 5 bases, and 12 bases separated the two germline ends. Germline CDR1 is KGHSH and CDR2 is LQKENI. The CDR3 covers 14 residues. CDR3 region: CASSPKTIGDTQYF. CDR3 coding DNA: TGTGCCAGCTCACCGAAGACAATCGGAGATACGCAGTATTTT.